The clone carrying this T cell receptor (beta chain) turned up a few times. The antigen is unknown. These data are taken from a study of vaccination and CD4 T cells after COVID-19. The time point: late sampling 161 to 241 days after vaccination in three convalescent patients. Treatment denoted: roughly ten-day PBMC culture with coronavirus spike peptide pools or control peptides (ViraFEST assay). Half the medium was replaced with fresh IL-2 medium on days 3 and 7. CDR3 size: 15 residues. Germline CDR1 and CDR2: MRHNA and SNTAGT. Trimming at V came to 3 bases and at J to 2 bases, leaving 2 bases not matched to a gene. The Oncomine TCR Beta short-read assay sequenced DNA from cultured CD4+ T cells. TCRdb fed the PCR reads into MiXCR, producing one record per CDR3 protein. The table has approximately 24,000 distinct CDR3 sequences, around 42% seen once; the top ten hold over 3.5%.

Source: CD4+ T cells from blood, cultured in vitro, taken about 7 months after SARS-CoV-2 vaccination. The sequence came from a human donor who had recovered from COVID-19. The chain uses TRBV6-4 and TRBJ2-2; 8 positions match TRBD1. The CDR3 reads CASSEGQGNTGELFF. Here the CDR3 DNA reads TGTGCCAGCAGTGAAGGACAGGGAAACACCGGGGAGCTGTTTTTT.